These T cell receptor beta chains were read from a single sample in a study of PD-L1 blockade in urothelial cancer. Data came from immunoSEQ multiplex PCR; TCRdb stores just in-frame clones and leaves some out. The table includes about 50,000 clones, 70% to 80% detected once. The sequencing used PBMCs, collected around atezolizumab (anti-PD-L1) treatment. The receptor set was obtained from a man in his 70s with urothelial cancer. CDR3s include the opening cysteine and the closing phenylalanine or tryptophan. A D gene is named only where the DNA matches it firmly. Part of the rows lack a size; the others show once, few, many or a class for expanded clones.

CASSGRMNTEAFF,TGTGCCAGCAGCGGCAGGATGAACACTGAAGCTTTCTTT,NA,TRBV28,TRBJ1-1,NA
CASSLAGAGYEQYF,TGTGCCAGCAGCTTAGCGGGAGCGGGTTACGAGCAGTACTTC,NA,TRBV7-9,TRBJ2-7,few
CASGGPDTQYF,TGTGCCAGCGGTGGCCCAGATACGCAGTATTTT,NA,TRBV6-5,TRBJ2-3,NA
CASSPGQERYEQYF,TGTGCCAGCAGCCCGGGACAGGAGAGATACGAGCAGTACTTC,TRBD1,TRBV11-2,TRBJ2-7,once
CAISEPYGTVDNEQFF,TGTGCCATCAGTGAGCCGTACGGGACAGTGGACAATGAGCAGTTCTTC,TRBD1,TRBV10-3,TRBJ2-1,NA
CASSLYSTGTIASEAFF,TGTGCCAGCAGTTTATACTCCACCGGGACAATCGCATCTGAAGCTTTCTTT,NA,TRBV28,TRBJ1-1,NA
CAGSGQSGEKLFF,TGTGCCGGTTCAGGGCAGTCAGGTGAAAAACTGTTTTTT,NA,TRBV30,TRBJ1-4,once
CASSLGTSEGETQYF,TGCGCCAGCAGCTTAGGGACTAGCGAGGGGGAGACCCAGTACTTC,TRBD2,TRBV5-1,TRBJ2-5,NA
CASSRPGSTDTQYF,TGTGCCAGCAGCCGCCCGGGAAGCACAGATACGCAGTATTTT,NA,TRBV28,TRBJ2-3,NA
CASSTVGGPGETQYF,TGTGCCAGCAGTACCGTGGGAGGGCCAGGAGAGACCCAGTACTTC,TRBD2,TRBV14,TRBJ2-5,once